This TCR beta chain came from a study of blood T cell repertoires in COVID-19. Germline CDR1 SGDLS, CDR2 YYNGEE. V lost 6 bases and J lost 0; bases outside the gene matches: 8. The CDR3 is made up of 15 amino acids. This clone showed up just a few times. The method was immunoSEQ multiplex PCR; TCRdb's version includes in-frame clones alone and lacks a portion of them. The data show 130,000 or so clones, 84% seen once. Participants came from 20 to 25 US areas, aged about 18 to 100 years. The material sequenced was PBMCs or T cells enriched from blood (not recorded which). The rearrangement links TRBV9 to TRBJ1-2; 7 bases match TRBD1. This TCR derives from a woman aged 45-60 years with acute COVID-19. CDR3 loop: CASNPQGIANYGYTF. The CDR3 nucleotides are TGTGCCAGCAACCCACAGGGGATAGCTAACTATGGCTACACCTTC.